This entry lists 11 T cell receptor beta chains sequenced from one sample in a study of CD8+ T cells in alopecia areata (dated by TCRdb to the late 2010s). The treatment or condition tag for this specimen amounts to: oral pan-JAK inhibitor, 5-10 mg twice daily. The library was obtained by the immunoSEQ multiplex PCR assay. To provide template for TCR sequencing, every sample had RNA extracted and reverse transcribed into cDNA. In its TCRdb copy, this immuneACCESS table keeps in-frame sequences only and misses some clones. Where compared with another copy, unresolved V genes explain less than half of these, and the others have no known cause. For this sample there are around 190,000 clones; around three fifths appear just once. About 1.3% of the sample comes from the top ten. The sequenced sample was CD4+ T cells sorted from blood, obtained at roughly week 49, from a patient treated with tofacitinib. The receptor set was obtained from a human donor with alopecia areata.

V usage is TRBV4-1 and J usage is TRBJ2-3; D gene ambiguous. Germline CDR1 reads MGHRA; CDR2 reads YSYEKL. CDR3 length: 14 amino acids. V lost 1 base, J lost 6 bases, and 11 bases lay in between. This CDR3 is CASSQVLLFDTQYF. In DNA form, the CDR3 reads TGCGCCAGCAGCCAAGTCCTTTTGTTCGATACGCAGTATTTT.

This chain connects TRBV30 to TRBJ1-2; no definite D call. V lost 0 bases to trimming and J lost 4 bases, with 9 bases between them. CDR3 length: 13 amino acids. Per germline, CDR1 GTSNPN and CDR2 SVGIG (reference sequence). CDR3 protein: CAWSVEGTYGYTF. The CDR3 DNA reads TGTGCCTGGAGTGTAGAGGGAACCTATGGCTACACCTTC.

The rearrangement joins TRBV2 to TRBJ1-5; a possible D gene is TRBD1 (6 bases). Germline V CDR1 and CDR2: SNHLY, FYNNEI. V was pared by 4 bases and J by 2 bases, with 15 bases between. CDR3 length: 16 residues. The DNA of the CDR3 is TGTGCCAGCAGTGTGTTAGGGGGTAAAGGCAATCAGCCCCAGCATTTT. This translates into CASSVLGGKGNQPQHF.

The V gene is TRBV9, the J gene TRBJ2-5; TRBD2 aligns across 12 bases. Germline V gives CDR1 SGDLS, CDR2 YYNGEE. After removal of 0 bases from V and 5 bases from J, the junction contained 2 bases not matched to a gene. This CDR3 is built from 15 residues. The CDR3 loop is CASSVGTSGVETQYF. In DNA, the CDR3 is TGTGCCAGCAGCGTAGGGACTAGCGGGGTGGAGACCCAGTACTTC.

This clone was counted a few times. V and J are TRBV4-1 and TRBJ2-7; 7 bases fit TRBD1. V gave up 4 bases and J gave up 4 bases; unmatched junction bases: 7. The CDR3 contains 14 residues. Germline V CDR1 and CDR2: MGHRA, YSYEKL. The CDR3 reads CASSRSAGGYEQYF. CDR3 bases: TGCGCCAGCAGCCGGTCCGCAGGGGGATACGAGCAGTACTTC.

The chain is built from TRBV4-3 and TRBJ2-7; D is undetermined. This CDR3 region has 16 residues. The germline V and J ends were trimmed by 0 bases and 1 base, with 13 bases remaining between them. Germline V lookup: CDR1 LGHNA, CDR2 YSLEER. CDR3 nucleotides: TGCGCCAGCAGCCAAGATGAGACATCGCTGTCCTACGAGCAGTACTTC. This sequence encodes CASSQDETSLSYEQYF.

The chain joins TRBV5-1 to TRBJ1-5, with no clear D. Germline assignment: CDR1 SGHRS and CDR2 YFSETQ. Trimming took off 0 bases at V and 0 bases at J, with 7 bases between the two ends. The length of the CDR3 is 15 residues. The DNA of the CDR3 is TGCGCCAGCAGCTTGGACAGAAGTAGCAATCAGCCCCAGCATTTT. Amino acid sequence: CASSLDRSSNQPQHF.

The chain is built from TRBV4-3 and TRBJ2-7, with 8 bases lining up with TRBD1. V shed 0 bases, J shed 3 bases, and the junction held 4 bases outside the gene matches. There are 15 residues in the CDR3. CDR1 and CDR2 from the germline V gene are LGHNA and YSLEER. DNA of the CDR3: TGCGCCAGCAGCCAAGAATCTGGACAGGGCTACGAGCAGTACTTC. It yields the protein CASSQESGQGYEQYF.

The V gene is TRBV2, the J gene TRBJ1-5; D remains ambiguous. With 4 bases removed from V and 9 bases from J, the gap between germline ends came to 13 bases. The CDR3 contains 13 residues. Germline V gene data show CDR1 as SNHLY and CDR2 as FYNNEI. The CDR3 protein is CASSVEAGRPQHF. CDR3 DNA: TGTGCCAGCAGTGTTGAGGCGGGCAGGCCCCAGCATTTT.

The chain has TRBV5-1 and TRBJ2-3; 8 bases map to TRBD2. The V and J ends lost 1 base and 4 bases, in that order; junction bases with no gene match: 5. The germline gives CDR1 SGHRS, CDR2 YFSETQ. The CDR3 loop spans 15 amino acids. CDR3 nucleotides: TGCGCCAGCAGCTTGAGTAGCGGGGCCCCAGATACGCAGTATTTT. The encoded protein is CASSLSSGAPDTQYF.

This chain links TRBV29-1 with TRBJ2-3; D not certain. The CDR3 is 12 amino acids. In germline, CDR1 is SQVTM, CDR2 ANQGSEA. The V gene lost 8 bases and the J gene lost 3 bases, with 12 bases spanning the gap. DNA of the CDR3: TGCAGCTCACAGATAGATACAGATACGCAGTATTTT. Its protein product is CSSQIDTDTQYF.